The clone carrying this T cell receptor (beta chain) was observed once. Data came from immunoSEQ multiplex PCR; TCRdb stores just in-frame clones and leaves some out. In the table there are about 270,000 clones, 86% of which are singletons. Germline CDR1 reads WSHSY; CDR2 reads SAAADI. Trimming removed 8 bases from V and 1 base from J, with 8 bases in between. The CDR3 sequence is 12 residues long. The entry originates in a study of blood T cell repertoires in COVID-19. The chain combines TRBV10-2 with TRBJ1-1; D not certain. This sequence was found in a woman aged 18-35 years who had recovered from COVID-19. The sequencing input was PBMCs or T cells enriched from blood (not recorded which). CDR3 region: CASRSGNTEAFF. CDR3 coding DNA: TGCGCCAGCCGGTCCGGGAACACTGAAGCTTTCTTT.